This paragraph reports one TCR beta chain. Its specificity is unknown. Treatment here: roughly 19 received Ad26.COV2.S at low or high dose, single or two shots; 5 received placebo; per-sample allocation not given. The samples were gathered on day 63 after the first injection of vaccine or placebo. A Boston adult aged 18-55 years was the donor. An Ad26 vector was used to express Wuhan-strain SARS-CoV-2 spike as the vaccine. This sample is drawn from a study of Ad26.COV2.S vaccination and SARS-CoV-2 variants. Overall study: Enrollment placed the donor in the COV1001 Ad26.COV2.S trial arm.

The table came from immunoSEQ multiplex PCR; TCRdb's copy has only in-frame clones and leaves some out. Seen here are roughly 350,000 clones, about 88% observed once, and the top ten hold around 6.6%. Study-level findings and limits: Similar non-spike TCR breadth was observed in recipients of vaccine and of placebo.

The sample consisted of peripheral blood, taken in a trial of Ad26.COV2.S vaccine versus placebo. This sequence was found in a person aged 18-65 years who received the Ad26.COV2.S COVID-19 vaccine or a placebo.

The CDR3 bases are TGTGCCAGCTCAACCGACAGTAATTCACCCCTCCACTTT. Translated: CASSTDSNSPLHF. The chain is built from TRBV18 and TRBJ1-6; TRBD1 is a possible D gene (5 bases). The CDR3 extends over 13 amino acids. Trimming pared 5 bases from V and 6 bases from J, leaving 8 bases between. Germline V gene lookup returns CDR1 KGHSH and CDR2 LQKENI.